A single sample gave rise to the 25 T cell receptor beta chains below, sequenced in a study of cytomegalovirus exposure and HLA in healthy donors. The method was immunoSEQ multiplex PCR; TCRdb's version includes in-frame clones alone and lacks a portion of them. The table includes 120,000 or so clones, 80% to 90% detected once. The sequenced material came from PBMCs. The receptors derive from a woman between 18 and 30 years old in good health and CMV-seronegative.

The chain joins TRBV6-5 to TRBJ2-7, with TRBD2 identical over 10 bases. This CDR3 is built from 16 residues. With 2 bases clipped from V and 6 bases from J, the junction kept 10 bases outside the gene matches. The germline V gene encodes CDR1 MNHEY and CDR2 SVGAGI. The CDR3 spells CASSYTFTLAGAEQYF. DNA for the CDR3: TGTGCCAGCAGTTACACTTTTACTCTAGCGGGAGCCGAGCAGTACTTC.

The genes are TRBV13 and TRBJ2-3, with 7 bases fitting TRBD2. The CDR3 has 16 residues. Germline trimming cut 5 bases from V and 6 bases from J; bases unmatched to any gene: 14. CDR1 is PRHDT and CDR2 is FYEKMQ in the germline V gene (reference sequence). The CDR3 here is CASSPGLLGLMDTQYF. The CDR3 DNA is TGTGCCAGCAGCCCGGGACTACTGGGACTGATGGATACGCAGTATTTT.

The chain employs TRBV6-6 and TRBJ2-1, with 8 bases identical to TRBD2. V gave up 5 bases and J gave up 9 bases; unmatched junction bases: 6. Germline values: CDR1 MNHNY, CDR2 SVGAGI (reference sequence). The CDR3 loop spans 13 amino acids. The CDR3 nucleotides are TGTGCCAGCAGTCAGCGGGAGAGGGGTGAGCAGTTCTTC. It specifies CASSQRERGEQFF.

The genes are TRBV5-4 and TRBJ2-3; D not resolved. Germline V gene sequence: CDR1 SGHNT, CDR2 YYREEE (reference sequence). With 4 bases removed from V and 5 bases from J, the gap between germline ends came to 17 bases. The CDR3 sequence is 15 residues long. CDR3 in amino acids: CASSTDTTIGDTQYF. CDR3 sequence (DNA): TGTGCCAGCAGCACCGACACCACAATCGGAGATACGCAGTATTTT. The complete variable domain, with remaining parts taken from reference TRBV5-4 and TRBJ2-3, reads ETGVTQSPTHLIKTRGQQVTLRCSSQSGHNTVSWYQQALGQGPQFIFQYYREEENGRGNFPPRFSGLQFPNYSSELNVNALELDDSALYLCASSTDTTIGDTQYFGPGTRLTVL.

The CDR3 nucleotides read TGCGCCAGCAGAGACTCAGGGGGCTCCTACGAGCAGTACTTC. Its protein product is CASRDSGGSYEQYF. The chain has TRBV10-2 and TRBJ2-7, with 7 bases that match TRBD1. Germline CDR1 and CDR2: WSHSY and SAAADI. There are 14 residues in the CDR3. The ends lost 6 bases at V and 0 bases at J; junction bases unmatched: 5.

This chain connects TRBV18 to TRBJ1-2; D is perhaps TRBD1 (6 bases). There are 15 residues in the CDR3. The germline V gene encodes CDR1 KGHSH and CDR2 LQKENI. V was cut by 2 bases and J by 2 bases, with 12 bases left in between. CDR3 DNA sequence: TGTGCCAGCTCACCATCCCCGACAGGCAACTATGGCTACACCTTC. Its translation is CASSPSPTGNYGYTF.

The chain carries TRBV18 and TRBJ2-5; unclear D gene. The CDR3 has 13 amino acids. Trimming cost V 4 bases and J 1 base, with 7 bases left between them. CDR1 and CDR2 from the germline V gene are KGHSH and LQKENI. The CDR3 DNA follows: TGTGCCAGCTCACTACAGCTCCAAGAGACCCAGTACTTC. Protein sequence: CASSLQLQETQYF.

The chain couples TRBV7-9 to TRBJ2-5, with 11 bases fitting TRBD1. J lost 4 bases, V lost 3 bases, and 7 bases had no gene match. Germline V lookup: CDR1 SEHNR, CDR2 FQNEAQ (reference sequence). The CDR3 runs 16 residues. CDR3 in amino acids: CASSFGQGALGETQYF. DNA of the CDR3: TGTGCCAGCAGCTTTGGACAGGGGGCATTAGGAGAGACCCAGTACTTC.

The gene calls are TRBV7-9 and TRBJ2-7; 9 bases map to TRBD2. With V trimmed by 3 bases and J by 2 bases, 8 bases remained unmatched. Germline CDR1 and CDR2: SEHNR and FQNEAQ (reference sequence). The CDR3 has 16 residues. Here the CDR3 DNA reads TGTGCCAGCAGCTTCATAGCGGGGGTCACAGCCTACGAGCAGTACTTC. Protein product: CASSFIAGVTAYEQYF.

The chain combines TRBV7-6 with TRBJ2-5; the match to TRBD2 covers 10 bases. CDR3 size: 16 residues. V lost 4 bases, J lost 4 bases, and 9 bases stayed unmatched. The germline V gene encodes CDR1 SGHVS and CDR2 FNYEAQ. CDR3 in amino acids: CASSSPMGLARETQYF. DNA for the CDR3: TGTGCCAGCAGCTCTCCCATGGGACTAGCGAGAGAGACCCAGTACTTC.

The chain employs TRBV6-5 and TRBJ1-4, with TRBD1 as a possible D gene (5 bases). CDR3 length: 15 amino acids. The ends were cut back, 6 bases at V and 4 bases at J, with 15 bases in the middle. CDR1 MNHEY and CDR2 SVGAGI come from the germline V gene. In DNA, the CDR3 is TGTGCCAGCAGACCCGCAGGGAACCTTAATGAAAAACTGTTTTTT. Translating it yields CASRPAGNLNEKLFF.

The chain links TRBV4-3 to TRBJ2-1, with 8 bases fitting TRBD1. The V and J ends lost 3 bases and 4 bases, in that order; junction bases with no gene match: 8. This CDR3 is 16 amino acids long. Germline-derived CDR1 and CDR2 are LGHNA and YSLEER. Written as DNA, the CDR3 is TGCGCCAGCAGCCACAAGCTTGGGACAGGTTACAATGAGCAGTTCTTC. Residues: CASSHKLGTGYNEQFF.

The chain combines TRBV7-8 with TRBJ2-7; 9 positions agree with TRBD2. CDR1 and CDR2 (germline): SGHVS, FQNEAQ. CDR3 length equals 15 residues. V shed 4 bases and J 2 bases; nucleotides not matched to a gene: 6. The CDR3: CASSSGAGGAYEQYF. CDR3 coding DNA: TGTGCCAGCAGCTCGGGGGCGGGAGGGGCCTACGAGCAGTACTTC. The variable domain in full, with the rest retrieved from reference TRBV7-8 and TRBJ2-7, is GAGVSQSPRYKVAKRGQDVALRCDPISGHVSLFWYQQALGQGPEFLTYFQNEAQLDKSGLPSDRFFAERPEGSVSTLKIQRTQQEDSAVYLCASSSGAGGAYEQYFGPGTRLTVT.

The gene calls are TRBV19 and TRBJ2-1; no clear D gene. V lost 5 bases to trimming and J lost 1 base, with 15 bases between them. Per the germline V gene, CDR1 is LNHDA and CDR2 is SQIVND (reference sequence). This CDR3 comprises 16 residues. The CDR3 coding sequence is TGTGCCAGTAGTTATTACCCGGGTAATTCCTACAATGAGCAGTTCTTC. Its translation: CASSYYPGNSYNEQFF.

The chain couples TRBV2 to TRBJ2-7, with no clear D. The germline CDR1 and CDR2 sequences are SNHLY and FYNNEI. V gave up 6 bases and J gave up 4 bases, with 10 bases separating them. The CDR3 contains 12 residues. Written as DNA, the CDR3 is TGTGCCAGCAGGCTTCAGGATTACGAGCAGTACTTC. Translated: CASRLQDYEQYF.

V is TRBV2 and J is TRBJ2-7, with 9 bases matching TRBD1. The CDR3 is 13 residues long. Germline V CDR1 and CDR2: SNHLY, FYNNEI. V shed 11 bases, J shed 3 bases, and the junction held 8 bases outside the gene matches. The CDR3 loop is CAGTDRGIYEQYF. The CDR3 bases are TGTGCCGGGACAGACAGGGGGATCTACGAGCAGTACTTC.

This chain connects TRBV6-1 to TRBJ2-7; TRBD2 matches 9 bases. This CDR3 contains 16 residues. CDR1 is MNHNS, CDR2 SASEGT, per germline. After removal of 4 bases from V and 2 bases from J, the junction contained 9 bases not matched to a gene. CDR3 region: CASSGGLADLAYEQYF. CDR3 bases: TGTGCCAGCAGTGGGGGACTAGCCGACCTCGCCTACGAGCAGTACTTC.

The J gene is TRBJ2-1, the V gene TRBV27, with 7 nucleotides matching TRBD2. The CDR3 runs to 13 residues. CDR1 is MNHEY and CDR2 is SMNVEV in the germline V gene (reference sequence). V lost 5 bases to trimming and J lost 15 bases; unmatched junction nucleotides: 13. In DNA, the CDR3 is TGTGCCAGCAGTGAAAGTGGGGGGGTTCTTGCGTTCTTC. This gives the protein CASSESGGVLAFF.

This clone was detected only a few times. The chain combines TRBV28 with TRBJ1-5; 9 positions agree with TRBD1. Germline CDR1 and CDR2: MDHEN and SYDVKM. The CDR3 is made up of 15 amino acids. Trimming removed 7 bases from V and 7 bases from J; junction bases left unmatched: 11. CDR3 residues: CASKNTGGGGQPQHF. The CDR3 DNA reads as TGTGCCAGCAAAAACACAGGGGGCGGTGGGCAGCCCCAGCATTTT.

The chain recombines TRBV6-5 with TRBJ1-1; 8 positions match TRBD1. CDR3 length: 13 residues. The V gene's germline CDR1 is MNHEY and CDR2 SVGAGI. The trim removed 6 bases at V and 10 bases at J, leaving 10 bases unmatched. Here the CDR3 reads CASSLNQGARAFF. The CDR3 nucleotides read TGTGCCAGCAGCCTAAACCAGGGGGCGCGAGCTTTCTTT.

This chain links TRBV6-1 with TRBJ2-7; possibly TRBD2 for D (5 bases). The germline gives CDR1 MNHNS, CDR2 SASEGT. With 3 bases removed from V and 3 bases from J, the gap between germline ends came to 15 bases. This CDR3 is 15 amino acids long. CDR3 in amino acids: CASSEEDSSDYEQYF. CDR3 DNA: TGTGCCAGCAGTGAGGAGGACTCTTCGGACTACGAGCAGTACTTC.

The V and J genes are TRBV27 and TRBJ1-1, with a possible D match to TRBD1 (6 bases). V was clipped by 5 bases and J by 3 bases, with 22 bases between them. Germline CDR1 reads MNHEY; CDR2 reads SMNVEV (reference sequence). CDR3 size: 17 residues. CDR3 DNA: TGTGCCAGCAGTGGCGGACAGTTAGGCGGTGAGGACACTGAAGCTTTCTTT. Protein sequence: CASSGGQLGGEDTEAFF.

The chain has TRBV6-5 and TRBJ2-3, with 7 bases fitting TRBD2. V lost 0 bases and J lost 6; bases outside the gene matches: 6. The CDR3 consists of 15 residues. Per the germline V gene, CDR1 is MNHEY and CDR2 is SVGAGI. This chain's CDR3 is CASSYSMGGSDTQYF. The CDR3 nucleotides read TGTGCCAGCAGTTACTCGATGGGGGGGTCGGATACGCAGTATTTT.

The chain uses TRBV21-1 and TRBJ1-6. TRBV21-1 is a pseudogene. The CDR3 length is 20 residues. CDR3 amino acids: CAGAFFWRRLPSGPHSPLHF. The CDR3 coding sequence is TGTGCCGGAGCGTTTTTTTGGCGTCGGCTGCCTAGTGGTCCCCATTCACCCCTCCACTTT.

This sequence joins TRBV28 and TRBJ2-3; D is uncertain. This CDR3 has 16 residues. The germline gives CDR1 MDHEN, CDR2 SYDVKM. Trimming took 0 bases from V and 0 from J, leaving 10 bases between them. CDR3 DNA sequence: TGTGCCAGCAGTTTATGGACTGTCCCTAGCACAGATACGCAGTATTTT. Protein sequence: CASSLWTVPSTDTQYF.